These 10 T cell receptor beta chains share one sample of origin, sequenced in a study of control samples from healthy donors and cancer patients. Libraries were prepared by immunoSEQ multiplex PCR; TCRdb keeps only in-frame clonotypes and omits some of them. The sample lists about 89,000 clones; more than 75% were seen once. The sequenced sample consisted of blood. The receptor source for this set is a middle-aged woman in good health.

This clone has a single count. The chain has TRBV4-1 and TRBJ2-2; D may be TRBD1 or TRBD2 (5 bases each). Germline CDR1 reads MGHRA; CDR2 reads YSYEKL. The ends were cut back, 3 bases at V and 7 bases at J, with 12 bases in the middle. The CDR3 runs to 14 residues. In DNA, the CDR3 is TGCGCCAGCAGCCAGGAACGGGGCGTCGGGGAGCTGTTTTTT. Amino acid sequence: CASSQERGVGELFF.

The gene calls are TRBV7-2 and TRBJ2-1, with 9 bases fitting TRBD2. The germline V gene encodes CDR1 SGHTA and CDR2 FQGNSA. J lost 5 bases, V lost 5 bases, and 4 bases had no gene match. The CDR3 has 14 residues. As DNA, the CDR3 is TGTGCCAGCAGCGTTTCTAGCGGGAACAATGAGCAGTTCTTC. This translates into CASSVSSGNNEQFF.

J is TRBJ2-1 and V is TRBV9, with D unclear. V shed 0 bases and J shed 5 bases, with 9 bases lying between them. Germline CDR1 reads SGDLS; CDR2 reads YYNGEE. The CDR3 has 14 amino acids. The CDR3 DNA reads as TGTGCCAGCAGCGTAGTTTCCAGCAACAATGAGCAGTTCTTC. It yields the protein CASSVVSSNNEQFF.

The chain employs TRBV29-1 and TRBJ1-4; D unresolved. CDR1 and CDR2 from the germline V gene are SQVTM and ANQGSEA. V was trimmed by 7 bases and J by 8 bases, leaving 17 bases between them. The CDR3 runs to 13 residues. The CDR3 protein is CSGLMGFGEKLFF. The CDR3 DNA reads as TGCAGCGGTCTAATGGGATTCGGGGAAAAACTGTTTTTT.

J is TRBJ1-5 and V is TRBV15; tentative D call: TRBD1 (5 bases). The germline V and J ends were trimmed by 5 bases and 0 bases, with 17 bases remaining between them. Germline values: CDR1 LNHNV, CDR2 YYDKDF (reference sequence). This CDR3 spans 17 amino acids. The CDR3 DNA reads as TGTGCCACCAGCGGGTCAAGGGGTCTGCGTAGCAATCAGCCCCAGCATTTT. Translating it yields CATSGSRGLRSNQPQHF.

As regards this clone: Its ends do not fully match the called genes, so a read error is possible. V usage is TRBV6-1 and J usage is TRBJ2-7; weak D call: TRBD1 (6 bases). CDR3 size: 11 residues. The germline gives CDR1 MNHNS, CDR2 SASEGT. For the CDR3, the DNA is TGTGCCAGCAGTGAGGGGGTGAGGGGGAACTTC. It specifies CASSEGVRGNF.

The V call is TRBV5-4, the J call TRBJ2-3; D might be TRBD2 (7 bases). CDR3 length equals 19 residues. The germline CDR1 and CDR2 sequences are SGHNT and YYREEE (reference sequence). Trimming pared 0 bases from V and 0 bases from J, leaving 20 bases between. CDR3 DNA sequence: TGTGCCAGCAGCTTGGCAACGGGGGGCCCGCCTACTAGCACAGATACGCAGTATTTT. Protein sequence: CASSLATGGPPTSTDTQYF.

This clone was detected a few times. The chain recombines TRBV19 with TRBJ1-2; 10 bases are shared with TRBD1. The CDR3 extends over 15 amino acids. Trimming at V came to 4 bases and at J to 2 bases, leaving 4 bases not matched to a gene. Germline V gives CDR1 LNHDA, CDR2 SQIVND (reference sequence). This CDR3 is CASSKMGQGNYGYTF. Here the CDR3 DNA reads TGTGCCAGTAGTAAAATGGGACAGGGGAACTATGGCTACACCTTC. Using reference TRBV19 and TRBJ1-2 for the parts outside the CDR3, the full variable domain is DGGITQSPKYLFRKEGQNVTLSCEQNLNHDAMYWYRQDPGQGLRLIYYSQIVNDFQKGDIAEGYSVSREKKESFPLTVTSAQKNPTAFYLCASSKMGQGNYGYTFGSGTRLTVV.

The DNA of the CDR3 is TGCGCCAGCAGTGATACGGCCCAGCCCTATGGCTACACCTTC. This translates into CASSDTAQPYGYTF. J is TRBJ1-2 and V is TRBV10-2; D gene unclear. The CDR3 sequence is 14 residues long. Germline assignment: CDR1 WSHSY and CDR2 SAAADI. The V end lost 3 bases, the J end lost 4 bases, and 12 bases lay between the germline ends.

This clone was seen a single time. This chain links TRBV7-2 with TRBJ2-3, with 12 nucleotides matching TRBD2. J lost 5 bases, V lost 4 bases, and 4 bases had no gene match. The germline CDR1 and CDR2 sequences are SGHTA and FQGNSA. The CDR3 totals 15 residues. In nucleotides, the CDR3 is TGTGCCAGCAGCTGGCTAGCGGGGGGGCAAGATACGCAGTATTTT. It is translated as CASSWLAGGQDTQYF.